A selection of T cell receptor beta chains follows, all from one sample in a study of blood T cell repertoires in COVID-19. Clones were sequenced by immunoSEQ multiplex PCR, and TCRdb holds only the in-frame ones, with some missing. The sample has 20,000 to 30,000 clones; around nine tenths are singletons. Sequences were obtained from peripheral blood. The receptors were sampled from a human donor in a cohort sampled during active COVID-19. CDR3s include the opening cysteine and the closing phenylalanine or tryptophan. D genes are given only for firm matches. Some rows have no size entry. The others give once, few or many, or a class for an expanded clone.

J gene | D gene | V gene | clone size | CDR3 protein | CDR3 DNA
TRBJ2-5 | TRBD1 | TRBV7-2 | . | CASSLDPGQGQKTQYF | TGTGCCAGCAGCTTAGACCCGGGACAGGGTCAGAAGACCCAGTACTTC
TRBJ1-2 | . | TRBV5-6 | . | CASSLLRDYGYTF | TGTGCCAGCAGCTTGTTACGGGACTATGGCTACACCTTC
TRBJ1-1 | . | TRBV12-3/TRBV12-4 | . | CASRATENTEAFF | TGTGCCAGCAGGGCGACAGAGAACACTGAAGCTTTCTTT
TRBJ1-3 | . | TRBV7-3 | few | CASSLTAGAGNTIYF | TGTGCCAGCAGCTTAACCGCGGGGGCCGGAAACACCATATATTTT
TRBJ1-4 | . | TRBV28 | . | CASSLGGVNEKLFF | TGTGCCAGCAGTTTAGGAGGGGTTAATGAAAAACTGTTTTTT
TRBJ2-7 | TRBD1 | TRBV7-9 | . | CASSLGQPYEQYF | TGTGCCAGCAGCTTGGGACAGCCCTACGAGCAGTACTTC
TRBJ1-3 | . | TRBV19 | . | CASYGRSGNTIYF | TGTGCCAGTTACGGGAGGAGTGGAAACACCATATATTTT
TRBJ1-4 | TRBD1 | TRBV5-1 | once | CASSLRGQGVNEKLFF | TGCGCCAGCAGCTTGCGGGGACAGGGAGTAAATGAAAAACTGTTTTTT
TRBJ2-3 | . | TRBV5-1 | . | CASSQLMGTDTQYF | TGCGCCAGCAGTCAGTTGATGGGCACAGATACGCAGTATTTT
TRBJ1-1 | TRBD1 | TRBV7-3 | . | CASSLKGQGNTEAFF | TGTGCCAGCAGCTTAAAGGGACAGGGCAACACTGAAGCTTTCTTT
TRBJ2-1 | . | TRBV28 | few | CASNPTQAFNEQFF | TGTGCCAGCAACCCTACGCAGGCCTTCAATGAGCAGTTCTTC
TRBJ2-7 | TRBD1 | TRBV2 | . | CASRKGDRSYEQYF | TGTGCCAGCAGAAAGGGGGACAGGTCCTACGAGCAGTACTTC
TRBJ2-3 | TRBD1 | TRBV6-5 | . | CASNRDRGLTDTQYF | TGTGCCAGCAATCGGGACAGGGGGCTTACAGATACGCAGTATTTT
TRBJ2-1 | TRBD2 | TRBV11-3 | . | CASSSYGREDSNEQFF | TGTGCCAGCAGCTCCTACGGGCGGGAGGACTCCAATGAGCAGTTCTTC
TRBJ2-7 | . | TRBV5-1 | few | CASKEGAIVHEQYF | TGCGCCAGCAAGGAGGGGGCGATCGTCCACGAGCAGTACTTC
TRBJ1-1 | . | TRBV5-4 | . | CASSLDGFEAFF | TGTGCCAGCAGCCTGGACGGGTTTGAAGCTTTCTTT
TRBJ1-1 | TRBD1 | TRBV5-8 | . | CASSSQQGRATEAFF | TGTGCCAGCAGCTCCCAACAGGGGCGGGCCACTGAAGCTTTCTTT
TRBJ2-1 | . | TRBV11-3 | . | CASSFNQRSGSYNEQFF | TGTGCCAGCAGCTTTAACCAGCGGTCTGGCTCCTACAATGAGCAGTTCTTC
TRBJ1-1 | TRBD1 | TRBV18 | . | CASSPALRQGTEAFF | TGTGCCAGCTCACCTGCTCTAAGACAGGGGACTGAAGCTTTCTTT
TRBJ2-6 | TRBD2 | TRBV28 | . | CASTPGGAGANVLTF | TGTGCCAGCACCCCCGGGGGGGCTGGGGCCAACGTCCTGACTTTC
TRBJ1-1 | . | TRBV21-1 | . | CASSRKRTEAFF | TGTGCCAGCAGCAGAAAACGGACTGAAGCTTTCTTT
TRBJ1-1 | . | TRBV12-5 | . | CASGLVNRKNTEAFF | TGTGCTAGTGGTTTGGTAAACAGGAAAAACACTGAAGCTTTCTTT
TRBJ2-7 | TRBD1 | TRBV24-1 | once | CATQGRGPGEQYF | TGTGCCACCCAGGGTAGGGGGCCGGGGGAGCAGTACTTC
TRBJ2-7 | . | TRBV4-1 | . | CASSPSFGGAGEQYF | TGCGCCAGCAGCCCTTCTTTTGGGGGCGCCGGCGAGCAGTACTTC
TRBJ2-7 | TRBD2 | TRBV6-2/TRBV6-3 | . | CASSFTSGDYEQYF | TGTGCCAGCAGTTTTACTAGCGGGGACTACGAGCAGTACTTC
TRBJ2-3 | TRBD2 | TRBV30 | . | CAWSVDSGGSLDTQYF | TGTGCCTGGAGTGTAGATAGCGGGGGGTCACTAGATACGCAGTATTTT
TRBJ2-5 | . | TRBV5-4 | . | CASSPQDQETQYF | TGTGCCAGCAGCCCCCAGGACCAAGAGACCCAGTACTTC
TRBJ2-6 | TRBD1 | TRBV29-1 | . | CSVGGQGSYSGANVLTF | TGCAGCGTTGGAGGACAGGGATCCTACTCTGGGGCCAACGTCCTGACTTTC
TRBJ2-4 | TRBD2 | TRBV6-5 | once | CASIVGGIAKNIQYF | TGTGCCAGCATCGTCGGGGGGATAGCCAAAAACATTCAGTACTTC
TRBJ2-5 | TRBD2 | TRBV30 | . | CAWSVAGGLETQYF | TGTGCCTGGAGTGTGGCGGGGGGCCTAGAGACCCAGTACTTC
TRBJ2-7 | TRBD2 | TRBV7-2 | . | CASSFLAGSSYEQYF | TGTGCCAGCAGCTTCCTAGCGGGTAGCTCCTACGAGCAGTACTTC
TRBJ1-2 | . | TRBV29-1 | . | CSSQGSSGYTF | TGCAGCTCGCAGGGAAGTTCTGGCTACACCTTC
TRBJ1-6 | TRBD1 | TRBV18 | . | CASSRQGAFDNSPLHF | TGTGCCAGCTCAAGACAGGGGGCTTTCGATAATTCACCCCTCCACTTT
TRBJ1-4 | TRBD1 | TRBV29-1 | . | CSVKTGTATNEKLFF | TGCAGCGTAAAGACAGGGACAGCAACTAATGAAAAACTGTTTTTT
TRBJ1-4 | TRBD1 | TRBV7-6 | . | CASSPGGTENEKLFF | TGTGCCAGCAGCCCGGGAGGGACAGAGAATGAAAAACTGTTTTTT
TRBJ1-4 | . | TRBV5-1 | . | CASSLGTPNNEKLFF | TGCGCCAGCAGCCTTGGGACACCGAATAATGAAAAACTGTTTTTT
TRBJ2-7 | TRBD1 | TRBV7-9 | . | CASSLGPGEGTGNLYEQYF | TGTGCCAGCAGCTTAGGCCCGGGGGAAGGGACAGGGAACCTTTACGAGCAGTACTTC
TRBJ1-2 | . | TRBV19 | . | CASSTSTRAYGYTF | TGTGCCAGTAGTACCTCGACTCGAGCCTATGGCTACACCTTC
TRBJ2-2 | TRBD2 | TRBV30 | . | CAWGQLAPGELFF | TGTGCCTGGGGGCAACTAGCGCCCGGGGAGCTGTTTTTT
TRBJ2-1 | TRBD1 | TRBV5-6 | . | CASSLPGQGPYNEQFF | TGTGCCAGCAGCTTGCCGGGACAGGGGCCCTACAATGAGCAGTTCTTC